Below, 9 T cell receptor beta chains from the same sample are listed, as sequenced in a study of Graves' ophthalmopathy and Graves' hyperthyroidism. The sequenced template was RNA, covering the TCR beta CDR3 region. Second-round multiplex PCR came after a first-round RT-PCR that employed HTBI primers. TCRdb reprocessed the multiplex PCR reads via MiXCR and lists one record per CDR3 protein. The repertoire holds 450,000 to 600,000 distinct CDR3 sequences, with less than 40% as singletons. Sequenced sample: peripheral blood or thyroid tissue (not recorded which). Receptor source: an adult man with Graves' hyperthyroidism.

J is TRBJ1-3 and V is TRBV7-3, with D tentatively TRBD1 (6 bases). This CDR3 has 15 residues. Trimming shortened V by 2 bases and J by 3 bases, and 11 bases separated the two germline ends. The germline V gene encodes CDR1 SGHTA and CDR2 FQGTGA. The CDR3: CASSLGPTGGNTIYF. Written as DNA, the CDR3 is TGTGCCAGCAGCTTAGGTCCGACAGGTGGAAACACCATATATTTT.

The chain couples TRBV20-1 to TRBJ2-5; 12 bases match TRBD2. Trimming took 6 bases from V and 2 from J; bases not matched to a gene: 4. CDR1 DFQATT and CDR2 SNEGSKA come from the germline V gene (reference sequence). There are 14 residues in the CDR3. CDR3 bases: TGCAGTGCCACAACTAGCGGGGGGCAAGAGACCCAGTACTTC. It is translated as CSATTSGGQETQYF.

J is TRBJ2-5 and V is TRBV10-3, with 7 bases fitting TRBD1. The CDR3 extends over 14 amino acids. V was pared by 4 bases and J by 9 bases, with 11 bases of the junction left unmatched. CDR1 is ENHRY and CDR2 is SYGVKD in the germline V gene. CDR3 in DNA: TGTGCCATCAGTGGGACAGGTAGCAATCAGCCCCAGTACTTC. Protein product: CAISGTGSNQPQYF.

About this clonotype itself: A read error may be the cause here, since a much bigger clone is one base away. The chain links TRBV29-1 to TRBJ2-7, with 7 bases identical to TRBD1. CDR1 is SQVTM and CDR2 is ANQGSEA in the germline V gene. The CDR3 loop spans 14 amino acids. Trimming removed 5 bases from V and 3 bases from J; junction bases left unmatched: 10. The CDR3, as DNA: TGCAGCGTTACCACCCGGGACAGAGACTACGAGCAGTACTTC. Its protein product is CSVTTRDRDYEQYF.

This clonotype was detected only a few times. CDR3 DNA sequence: TGCAGTGCTAGAGTGGTAGCGGGGGGGCCGGTAGAGACCCAGTACTTC. This encodes CSARVVAGGPVETQYF. V is TRBV20-1 and J is TRBJ2-5, with 11 bases matching TRBD2. Losses at the gene ends were 1 base for V and 4 bases for J; bases not matched to a gene: 8. CDR1 is DFQATT, CDR2 SNEGSKA, per germline (reference sequence). The CDR3 runs to 16 residues.

This clonotype was recorded at least ten times. The V gene is TRBV10-3, the J gene TRBJ1-1; possibly TRBD1 for D (6 bases). V shed 8 bases and J shed 3 bases, with 19 bases lying between them. The CDR3 runs 15 residues. Germline CDR1 is ENHRY and CDR2 is SYGVKD. In nucleotides, the CDR3 is TGTGCCATCCGGCGGGGAGGACAGACGGACACTGAAGCTTTCTTT. Protein: CAIRRGGQTDTEAFF.

Remarks on this clonotype: One base away lies a much larger clone, so this may be a sequencing read error. The V gene is TRBV6-1, the J gene TRBJ2-6; D may be TRBD1 (5 bases). The CDR3 has 16 amino acids. In germline, CDR1 is MNHNS, CDR2 SASEGT. V was trimmed by 5 bases and J by 2 bases, leaving 13 bases between them. CDR3 amino acids: CASSPSPGTGANVLTF. CDR3 sequence (DNA): TGTGCCAGCAGTCCCTCCCCAGGGACTGGGGCCAACGTCCTGACTTTC.

Details on this clonotype: A much more abundant neighbour one base away suggests this may be a read error. J is TRBJ2-5 and V is TRBV7-2, with 10 bases matching TRBD2. This CDR3 is built from 18 residues. From germline, CDR1 is SGHTA and CDR2 FQGNSA. The trim removed 3 bases at V and 4 bases at J, leaving 14 bases unmatched. CDR3 DNA sequence: TGTGCCAGCAGCTTTAGATTGGCAGCGGGAGGGGCTATAGAGACCCAGTACTTC. It translates to CASSFRLAAGGAIETQYF.

Here the CDR3 reads CASSEAMRGRETQYF. In DNA form, the CDR3 reads TGTGCCAGCAGTGAAGCCATGCGGGGTAGGGAGACCCAGTACTTC. The chain recombines TRBV2 with TRBJ2-5; D perhaps matches TRBD2 (6 bases). Germline V gene lookup returns CDR1 SNHLY and CDR2 FYNNEI. CDR3 length equals 15 residues. V was cut by 0 bases and J by 5 bases, with 13 bases left in between.